These T cell receptor beta chains were read from a single sample in a study of control samples from healthy donors and cancer patients. The method was immunoSEQ multiplex PCR; TCRdb's version includes in-frame clones alone and lacks a portion of them. The data contain some 25,000 clones, about 81% of them singletons. The sample taken for sequencing was PBMCs. The receptors here all came from a man aged 55-75 years with colorectal cancer. Each CDR3 is given with its conserved first and last residue. Each record gives: clone size, J gene, D gene, V gene, CDR3 DNA, CDR3 protein. The D gene is left open where the match is weak. Clone sizes are given selectively: once, few, many, or a class where the clone is expanded.

clone_size: -
j_call: TRBJ1-1
d_call: -
v_call: TRBV27
cdr3_nt: TGTGCCAGCAGTACCCCCATGAACACTGAAGCTTTCTTT
cdr3_aa: CASSTPMNTEAFF

clone_size: -
j_call: TRBJ1-3
d_call: -
v_call: TRBV29-1
cdr3_nt: TGCAGCGTCGCTGACCGCTCTGGAAACACCATATATTTT
cdr3_aa: CSVADRSGNTIYF

clone_size: few
j_call: TRBJ1-3
d_call: -
v_call: TRBV7-8
cdr3_nt: TGTGCCAGCAGTCTGCTTTCGGCCTCTGGAAACACCATATATTTT
cdr3_aa: CASSLLSASGNTIYF

clone_size: -
j_call: TRBJ1-6
d_call: -
v_call: TRBV6-5
cdr3_nt: TGTGCCAGCAGTTATAATTACGGGTCCCTCCACTTT
cdr3_aa: CASSYNYGSLHF

clone_size: -
j_call: TRBJ2-2
d_call: TRBD1
v_call: TRBV10-3
cdr3_nt: TGTGCCACCGGGGGGTTGACAGGGGGCACCGGGGAGCTGTTTTTT
cdr3_aa: CATGGLTGGTGELFF

clone_size: -
j_call: TRBJ1-1
d_call: TRBD1
v_call: TRBV7-2
cdr3_nt: TGTGCCAGCAGCTCACAGGGGGTGACTGAAGCTTTCTTT
cdr3_aa: CASSSQGVTEAFF

clone_size: -
j_call: TRBJ1-2
d_call: TRBD1
v_call: TRBV30
cdr3_nt: TGTGCCTGGACACTACAGGGGAGGTATGGCTACACCTTC
cdr3_aa: CAWTLQGRYGYTF

clone_size: -
j_call: TRBJ1-5
d_call: -
v_call: TRBV7-6
cdr3_nt: TGTGCCAGCAGCCCAACACTTGGGGCAGGGTTGGGTCAGCCCCAGCATTTT
cdr3_aa: CASSPTLGAGLGQPQHF

clone_size: -
j_call: TRBJ2-3
d_call: -
v_call: TRBV5-1
cdr3_nt: TGCGCCAGCAGCTTACTAGCCAGCACAGATACGCAGTATTTT
cdr3_aa: CASSLLASTDTQYF

clone_size: -
j_call: TRBJ2-5
d_call: TRBD1
v_call: TRBV7-7
cdr3_nt: TGTGCCATCCAGGGGGCTAACAGGGAGACCCAGTACTTC
cdr3_aa: CAIQGANRETQYF

clone_size: few
j_call: TRBJ2-5
d_call: TRBD2
v_call: TRBV10-2
cdr3_nt: TGCGCCAGCAGTGAAAGCGGGAGCCAAGAGACCCAGTACTTC
cdr3_aa: CASSESGSQETQYF

clone_size: -
j_call: TRBJ1-3
d_call: -
v_call: TRBV6-5
cdr3_nt: TGTGCCAGCGGTTTAGATGGAAACACCATATATTTT
cdr3_aa: CASGLDGNTIYF